The 7 T cell receptor beta chains given below trace back to one sample, sequenced in a study of tumor-infiltrating lymphocytes in primary liver carcinoma. Using a constant-region primer together with ProtoScript II reverse transcriptase, TCR beta cDNA was made from roughly 540 ng of total RNA. ARM-PCR was slightly modified, and three nested multiplex PCR rounds with it gave rise to the TCR beta libraries. Running 10 cycles apiece, the first two PCR rounds relied on TRBV1-TRBV30 forward primers together with a C-beta reverse primer. One entry per CDR3 protein results from TCRdb running MiXCR on the multiplex PCR reads. The data hold about 99,000 distinct CDR3 sequences, with 69% observed a single time. Scientists recovered RNA and DNA together from about 21-30 mg of unsorted bulk tissue. Sequenced: liver tumor tissue from sampling region 5. Documented subset: tumor region T5, tumor centre. Every receptor here comes from a woman in her fifties or sixties with primary liver carcinoma and hepatitis B virus infection.

V and J are TRBV12-3 or TRBV12-4 and TRBJ1-1; 9 nucleotides line up with TRBD1. The J segment lost 4 bases and the V segment lost 1 base, leaving 7 bases of the junction unmatched. This CDR3 has 16 residues. CDR3 DNA: TGTGCCAGCAGTTTAGAGAACAGGGGGCCGAGCACTGAAGCTTTCTTT. This encodes CASSLENRGPSTEAFF.

Notes on this clonotype: A single base separates this from a much larger clone, so it may be a read error. The chain uses TRBV28 and TRBJ1-5; 9 positions match TRBD1. CDR3 length: 15 residues. Germline values: CDR1 MDHEN, CDR2 SYDVKM. The CDR3 DNA is TGTGTCAGCAGAAAGTCACAGGGGGCAGGACAGCCCCAGCATTTT. Protein: CVSRKSQGAGQPQHF.

V and J are TRBV25-1 and TRBJ1-2; D may be TRBD1 (5 bases). V lost 6 bases to trimming and J lost 5 bases, with 13 bases between them. This CDR3 is built from 13 residues. Germline assignment: CDR1 MGHDK and CDR2 SYGVNS. This CDR3 reads CASRGMGVYGYTF. Here the CDR3 DNA reads TGTGCCAGCAGAGGAATGGGGGTATATGGCTACACCTTC.

This clonotype was counted many times. The J gene is TRBJ2-3, the V gene TRBV7-9, with 9 bases matching TRBD1. Trimming took 2 bases from V and 6 from J; bases not matched to a gene: 6. Germline lookup yields CDR1 SEHNR and CDR2 FQNEAQ (reference sequence). The CDR3 is made up of 15 amino acids. The CDR3 is CASSLTGGDRDTQYF. The DNA of the CDR3 is TGTGCCAGCAGCTTAACAGGGGGCGATCGGGATACGCAGTATTTT.

Concerning this clonotype: A junction end diverges from the germline sequence, so it may reflect a read error. The J gene is TRBJ2-1, the V gene TRBV5-5; D is ambiguous. CDR1 is SGHKS, CDR2 YYEKEE, per germline (reference sequence). The length of the CDR3 is 16 residues. The CDR3 DNA reads TGTGACAGCAGCTTGGATTTCGGGTGCTCCTACAATGAGCAGTTCTTC. Residues: CDSSLDFGCSYNEQFF.

Note on this clonotype: A much bigger clone sits one base away, suggesting this may be a read error. The chain recombines TRBV7-8 with TRBJ2-2, with 8 bases fitting TRBD1. The CDR3 sequence is 15 residues long. Germline assignment: CDR1 SGHVS and CDR2 FQNEAQ. The CDR3 DNA sequence: TGTGCCAACAGCTTAGTGGGACAGGTCACCGGGGAGCTGTTTTTT. Its translation is CANSLVGQVTGELFF.

Details on this clonotype: The conserved phenylalanine or tryptophan normally closing the CDR3 is absent here, so this likely arose from a read error. J is TRBJ1-2 and V is TRBV11-2; D may be TRBD1 (6 bases). This CDR3 has 15 residues. Looked up from germline, CDR1 is SGHAT and CDR2 is FQNNGV. The V end lost 3 bases, the J end lost 10 bases, and 21 bases lay between the germline ends. CDR3 loop: CASSLTIQGDGDYTV. The CDR3 DNA reads as TGTGCCAGCAGCTTGACAATACAGGGAGATGGTGACTACACCGTT.